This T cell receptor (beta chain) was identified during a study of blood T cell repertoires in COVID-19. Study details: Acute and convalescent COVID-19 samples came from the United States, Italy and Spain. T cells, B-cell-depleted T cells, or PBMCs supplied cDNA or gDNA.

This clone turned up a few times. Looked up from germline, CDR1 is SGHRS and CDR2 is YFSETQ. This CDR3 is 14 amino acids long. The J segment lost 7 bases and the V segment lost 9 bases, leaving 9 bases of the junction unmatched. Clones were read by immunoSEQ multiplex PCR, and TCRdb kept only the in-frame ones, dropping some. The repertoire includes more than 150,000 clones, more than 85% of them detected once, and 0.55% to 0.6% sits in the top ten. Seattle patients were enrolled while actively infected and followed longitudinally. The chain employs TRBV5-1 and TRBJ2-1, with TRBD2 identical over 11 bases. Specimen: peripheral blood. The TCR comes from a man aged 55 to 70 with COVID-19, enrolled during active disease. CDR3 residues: CATYSGGADNEQFF. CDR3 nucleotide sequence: TGCGCCACTTATAGCGGGGGGGCCGATAATGAGCAGTTCTTC.